These 18 T cell receptor beta chains came from one sample sequenced in a study of shared clonotypes between healthy human individuals. Some clones are missing from TCRdb's copy, which holds only in-frame ones; the method was immunoSEQ multiplex PCR. The table shows about 2.2 million clones, with just over 90% occurring only once. CD45RO-negative, CCR7-positively selected cells formed the naive CD8 fraction, excluding terminally differentiated effector memory CD45RA+ cells. Source material: naive CD8+ T cells from PBMCs. Receptors originate from a man between 18 and 29 years old in good health. Some clones in this sample may be carry-over from other donors' samples.

Turning to this clone: This specimen includes other DNA sequences encoding the same CDR3. The chain carries TRBV9 and TRBJ2-7; D unresolved. With 0 bases removed from V and 0 bases from J, the gap between germline ends came to 7 bases. The CDR3 sequence is 14 residues long. Germline CDR1 reads SGDLS; CDR2 reads YYNGEE. CDR3 loop: CASSVGGDSYEQYF. In DNA, the CDR3 is TGTGCCAGCAGCGTAGGAGGCGACTCCTACGAGCAGTACTTC.

This sequence joins TRBV14 and TRBJ2-1; D is unresolved. Trimming took 0 bases from V and 7 from J, leaving 13 bases between them. The CDR3 has 15 amino acids. Germline CDR1 and CDR2: SGHDN and FVKESK. The CDR3 nucleotides read TGTGCCAGCAGCCAAGAAGATCACCTGGGAAATGAGCAGTTCTTC. It translates to CASSQEDHLGNEQFF.

The chain carries TRBV7-9 and TRBJ1-5; D possibly corresponds to TRBD1 (5 bases). The length of the CDR3 is 14 residues. Germline CDR1 SEHNR, CDR2 FQNEAQ (reference sequence). Trimming cost V 8 bases and J 4 bases, with 15 bases left between them. CDR3 amino acids: CASGPGLMNQPQHF. The CDR3, as DNA: TGTGCCAGCGGGCCGGGGCTAATGAATCAGCCCCAGCATTTT. The whole variable domain, filled in from reference TRBV7-9 and TRBJ1-5, reads DTGVSQNPRHKITKRGQNVTFRCDPISEHNRLYWYRQTLGQGPEFLTYFQNEAQLEKSRLLSDRFSAERPKGSFSTLEIQRTEQGDSAMYLCASGPGLMNQPQHFGDGTRLSIL.

The chain couples TRBV9 to TRBJ2-1, with a tentative D call TRBD2 (7 bases). Germline V lookup: CDR1 SGDLS, CDR2 YYNGEE. Trimming pared 1 base from V and 3 bases from J, leaving 20 bases between. This CDR3 region has 18 residues. The CDR3 region has the DNA TGTGCCAGCAGCGTAACGGGGGCGGGAGCACAAAACTACAATGAGCAGTTCTTC. It translates to CASSVTGAGAQNYNEQFF.

Points on this clone: Other DNA sequences from this sample encode an identical CDR3 as well. The chain joins TRBV27 to TRBJ2-7, with D unclear. The CDR3 spans 13 residues. V was shortened by 3 bases and J by 3 bases, with 9 bases between the two germline ends. Germline V gives CDR1 MNHEY, CDR2 SMNVEV (reference sequence). The CDR3, as DNA: TGTGCCAGCAGTTTGAAATCGAGCTACGAGCAGTACTTC. This encodes CASSLKSSYEQYF.

The chain recombines TRBV2 with TRBJ2-7; D may match TRBD1 or TRBD2 (6 bases each). The CDR3 is 14 residues long. Looked up from germline, CDR1 is SNHLY and CDR2 is FYNNEI. Trimming stripped 0 bases from V and 5 bases from J, with 11 bases between. The CDR3 is CASSEARRGDEQYF. Here the CDR3 DNA reads TGTGCCAGCAGTGAAGCGCGGAGGGGGGACGAGCAGTACTTC.

The CDR3 DNA reads as TGCGCCAGCAGCCAAGATTGGGGGGACACTGAAGCTTTCTTT. This translates into CASSQDWGDTEAFF. The rearrangement joins TRBV4-1 to TRBJ1-1, with TRBD1 as a possible D gene (5 bases). Deletions cut 0 bases from V and 3 bases from J, with 8 bases between. CDR1 MGHRA and CDR2 YSYEKL come from the germline V gene. The CDR3 is made up of 14 amino acids.

This chain joins TRBV7-9 and TRBJ2-7; tentatively, D is TRBD2 (6 bases). The germline V gene encodes CDR1 SEHNR and CDR2 FQNEAQ (reference sequence). Trimming took off 4 bases at V and 2 bases at J, with 18 bases between the two ends. The CDR3 length is 16 residues. The chain's CDR3 is CASSSITGVGTYEQYF. The CDR3, as DNA: TGTGCCAGCAGCTCTATCACGGGGGTGGGGACCTACGAGCAGTACTTC.

Comments on this clone: Other DNA sequences in this sample translate to the same CDR3. V gene TRBV5-4 combines with J gene TRBJ2-1; TRBD2 aligns across 8 bases. The V gene's germline CDR1 is SGHNT and CDR2 YYREEE (reference sequence). V lost 1 base and J lost 4; bases outside the gene matches: 4. This CDR3 has 15 residues. CDR3 region: CASSLKRELYNEQFF. In nucleotides, the CDR3 is TGTGCCAGCAGCTTGAAGCGGGAGTTGTACAATGAGCAGTTCTTC.

As for this clone: The same CDR3 also results from other DNA sequences found in this sample. The chain combines TRBV27 with TRBJ2-7; D gene ambiguous. The CDR3 length is 10 residues. Germline V CDR1 and CDR2: MNHEY, SMNVEV (reference sequence). V was clipped by 8 bases and J by 4 bases, with 6 bases between them. Written as DNA, the CDR3 is TGTGCCAGCGGGCTATACGAGCAGTACTTC. This gives the protein CASGLYEQYF.

The rearrangement joins TRBV7-9 to TRBJ1-2; 10 bases align to TRBD1. Germline CDR1 is SEHNR and CDR2 is FQNEAQ (reference sequence). Trimming cost V 5 bases and J 4 bases; bases outside gene matches: 10. CDR3 length: 16 amino acids. This CDR3 is CASSHRDGQGVYGYTF. CDR3 in DNA: TGTGCCAGCAGCCACCGTGATGGACAGGGGGTCTATGGCTACACCTTC.

The chain has TRBV27 and TRBJ2-4; 9 bases are shared with TRBD1. Germline V CDR1 and CDR2: MNHEY, SMNVEV (reference sequence). This CDR3 has 16 residues. J was trimmed by 3 bases and V by 4 bases; bases with no gene match: 7. The CDR3 DNA sequence: TGTGCCAGCAGTTCGACAGGGGGTGTCGACAAAAACATTCAGTACTTC. Residues: CASSSTGGVDKNIQYF.

The CDR3 loop is CAWTPDRVTEAFF. CDR3 nucleotide sequence: TGTGCCTGGACCCCGGACAGGGTCACTGAAGCTTTCTTT. The rearrangement joins TRBV30 to TRBJ1-1, with 8 bases lining up with TRBD1. V dropped 4 bases and J dropped 4; count of bases not matched to a gene: 5. The CDR3 loop spans 13 amino acids. Germline V gene data show CDR1 as GTSNPN and CDR2 as SVGIG (reference sequence).

The V and J genes are TRBV28 and TRBJ2-7, with no clear D. The CDR3 covers 13 residues. Germline CDR1 reads MDHEN; CDR2 reads SYDVKM. The V end was cut by 3 bases, the J end by 2 bases, with 8 bases between. The CDR3 sequence: CASSFDTTYEQYF. In DNA form, the CDR3 reads TGTGCCAGCAGTTTCGACACCACCTACGAGCAGTACTTC.

The chain has TRBV7-2 and TRBJ2-2; unclear D gene. Germline V gene sequence: CDR1 SGHTA, CDR2 FQGNSA. Trimming left V 4 bases short and J 2 bases short, with 5 bases between. The CDR3 is 13 amino acids. The CDR3 DNA is TGTGCCAGCAGCTCCATTAACACCGGGGAGCTGTTTTTT. This codes for CASSSINTGELFF.

The chain employs TRBV7-9 and TRBJ1-6, with D perhaps matching TRBD1 (5 bases). The germline V and J ends were trimmed by 5 bases and 7 bases, with 15 bases remaining between them. The CDR3 runs to 15 residues. CDR1 is SEHNR and CDR2 is FQNEAQ in the germline V gene (reference sequence). The chain's CDR3 is CASSRMTEPNSPLHF. CDR3 bases: TGTGCCAGCAGCCGAATGACAGAACCAAATTCACCCCTCCACTTT.

V usage is TRBV9 and J usage is TRBJ2-7; D gene uncertain. V lost 0 bases, J lost 0 bases, and 4 bases lay in between. CDR3 length equals 13 residues. Germline V CDR1 and CDR2: SGDLS, YYNGEE. The CDR3 sequence: CASSVDYSYEQYF. CDR3 in DNA: TGTGCCAGCAGCGTAGATTACTCCTACGAGCAGTACTTC.

The chain employs TRBV29-1 and TRBJ2-7; tentative D call: TRBD1 (5 bases). The germline V gene encodes CDR1 SQVTM and CDR2 ANQGSEA. V gave up 7 bases and J gave up 2 bases, with 9 bases separating them. The CDR3 runs to 11 residues. CDR3 DNA sequence: TGCAGCGCCCTAGGGGCCTACGAGCAGTACTTC. Encoded protein: CSALGAYEQYF.